This entry lists 28 T cell receptor beta chains sequenced from one sample in a study of cytomegalovirus exposure and HLA in healthy donors (TCRdb year 2017). Library preparation used the immunoSEQ multiplex PCR assay. The multiplex PCR relied on a mix of 60 forward primers for TCR Vbeta segments and 13 reverse primers for TCR Jbeta segments. TCRdb's version of the immuneACCESS table is confined to in-frame rearrangements and falls short of the full clone set. An unresolved V gene accounts for under half of the shortfall where checked; the remainder is of unknown origin. Across this sample there are about 120,000 clones, with roughly 80% seen only once. In total, the top ten clones hold approximately 2.1% of the sample. Material for sequencing was PBMCs. These receptors were obtained from a man aged 25 to 45 in good health and CMV-seronegative.

As regards this clone: An end of the junction does not agree with germline; a read error may underlie this. This chain joins TRBV5-1 and TRBJ2-6; 7 bases are shared with TRBD2. CDR1 and CDR2 (germline): SGHRS, YFSETQ. This CDR3 is 16 amino acids long. The CDR3, as DNA: TGCGCCAGCAGCGGGGAGGGATTTTCTGGGGCCAACGGCCTGACTTTC. Amino acids: CASSGEGFSGANGLTF. Full variable domain (missing parts from reference TRBV5-1 and TRBJ2-6): KAGVTQTPRYLIKTRGQQVTLSCSPISGHRSVSWYQQTPGQGLQFLFEYFSETQRNKGNFPGRFSGRQFSNSRSEMNVSTLELGDSALYLCASSGEGFSGANGLTFGAGSRLTVL.

This clone was observed a single time. V usage is TRBV2 and J usage is TRBJ2-7; maybe TRBD1 (5 bases). This CDR3 comprises 11 residues. Germline-derived CDR1 and CDR2 are SNHLY and FYNNEI. V was clipped by 7 bases and J by 4 bases, with 8 bases between them. CDR3 loop: CASKGAYEQYF. CDR3 in DNA: TGTGCCAGCAAAGGGGCTTACGAGCAGTACTTC. Based on the CDR3 plus reference TRBV2 and TRBJ2-7, the full variable domain is EPEVTQTPSHQVTQMGQEVILRCVPISNHLYFYWYRQILGQKVEFLVSFYNNEISEKSEIFDDQFSVERPDGSNFTLKIRSTKLEDSAMYFCASKGAYEQYFGPGTRLTVT.

The V and J genes are TRBV7-2 and TRBJ2-5, with D tentatively TRBD2 (5 bases). Trimming pared 5 bases from V and 5 bases from J, leaving 12 bases between. This CDR3 has 13 residues. Germline V gene sequence: CDR1 SGHTA, CDR2 FQGNSA. The CDR3 nucleotides read TGTGCCAGCAGCCGCAGCTGGGAGGAGACCCAGTACTTC. Amino acids: CASSRSWEETQYF.

About this clone itself: One end of the junction varies from germline; a read error may be responsible. This chain links TRBV15 with TRBJ2-6; maybe TRBD1 (5 bases). The germline gives CDR1 LNHNV, CDR2 YYDKDF (reference sequence). CDR3 length: 16 residues. CDR3 bases: TGTGCCACCAGTAGAGATTCCGACTCTGGGGCCAACATCCTGACTTTC. The encoded protein is CATSRDSDSGANILTF.

V and J are TRBV19 and TRBJ2-1, with TRBD1 matching over 8 bases. V lost 11 bases and J lost 4; bases outside the gene matches: 7. This CDR3 spans 13 amino acids. Germline V gene data show CDR1 as LNHDA and CDR2 as SQIVND (reference sequence). The CDR3 loop is CASGQGPYNEQFF. Here the CDR3 DNA reads TGTGCCTCCGGACAGGGTCCTTACAATGAGCAGTTCTTC.

On this clone: A read error may produce the germline difference seen at one junction end. This sequence joins TRBV5-5 and TRBJ1-2; maybe TRBD1 (6 bases). This CDR3 region has 14 residues. The germline gives CDR1 SGHKS, CDR2 YYEKEE (reference sequence). In nucleotides, the CDR3 is TGTGCCAGCAGCTTGGAGGCACAGGGCTATCGCTACACCTTC. The encoded protein is CASSLEAQGYRYTF.

The chain joins TRBV5-3 to TRBJ2-3, with D tentatively TRBD2 (7 bases). TRBV5-3 has ORF status, its function being uncertain. The V end was cut by 0 bases, the J end by 2 bases, with 16 bases between. The CDR3 has 17 amino acids. CDR3: CARSLEAGRGATDTQYF. DNA for the CDR3: TGTGCCAGAAGCTTGGAGGCGGGTCGGGGGGCCACAGATACGCAGTATTTT.

The gene calls are TRBV29-1 and TRBJ2-2, with 8 bases matching TRBD1. Germline trimming cut 6 bases from V and 9 bases from J; bases unmatched to any gene: 15. CDR3 size: 15 residues. CDR1 SQVTM and CDR2 ANQGSEA come from the germline V gene. In DNA, the CDR3 is TGCAGCGTACTCGACCCCGACAGGGGAAGGAGGGAGCTGTTTTTT. It yields the protein CSVLDPDRGRRELFF.

The rearrangement uses TRBV15 and TRBJ2-7; D might be TRBD1 (5 bases). In germline, CDR1 is LNHNV, CDR2 YYDKDF (reference sequence). There are 16 residues in the CDR3. The germline V and J ends were trimmed by 0 bases and 1 base, with 13 bases remaining between them. The CDR3 spells CATSRDPLAGSYEQYF. CDR3 DNA sequence: TGTGCCACCAGCAGAGATCCCCTGGCAGGGTCCTACGAGCAGTACTTC.

J is TRBJ1-2 and V is TRBV5-8; 9 bases are a match to TRBD1. Germline loops: CDR1 SGHTS, CDR2 YDEGEE. The ends lost 0 bases at V and 5 bases at J; junction bases unmatched: 5. This CDR3 region has 15 residues. The DNA for the CDR3 is TGTGCCAGCAGCTTGGGCGGGACAGGGAGGTATGGCTACACCTTC. Its protein is CASSLGGTGRYGYTF.

The CDR3 nucleotides are TGTGCCAGCAGCTTGGGGAGGGGGCAGGGCGGGGAGACCCAGTACTTC. Translation gives CASSLGRGQGGETQYF. The chain couples TRBV5-5 to TRBJ2-5; D might be TRBD1 (7 bases). Trimming stripped 0 bases from V and 5 bases from J, with 17 bases between. Germline loops: CDR1 SGHKS, CDR2 YYEKEE (reference sequence). This CDR3 contains 16 residues. The whole variable domain, remainder taken from reference TRBV5-5 and TRBJ2-5, is DAGVTQSPTHLIKTRGQQVTLRCSPISGHKSVSWYQQVLGQGPQFIFQYYEKEERGRGNFPDRFSARQFPNYSSELNVNALLLGDSALYLCASSLGRGQGGETQYFGPGTRLLVL.

This sequence joins TRBV5-8 and TRBJ1-2; 8 bases are shared with TRBD1. With V trimmed by 7 bases and J by 12 bases, 11 bases remained unmatched. The CDR3 is 12 residues long. In germline, CDR1 is SGHTS, CDR2 YDEGEE. The CDR3, as DNA: TGTGCCAGCCGCTGGACAGGGCGGTGTAACACCTTC. Encoded protein: CASRWTGRCNTF.

J is TRBJ2-1 and V is TRBV11-2; TRBD2 agrees at 8 bases. This CDR3 has 15 residues. Germline V gives CDR1 SGHAT, CDR2 FQNNGV. V shed 4 bases and J 7 bases; nucleotides not matched to a gene: 9. The CDR3 loop is CASSSTGLAGNEQFF. The DNA of the CDR3 is TGTGCCAGCAGCTCCACCGGACTAGCAGGGAATGAGCAGTTCTTC.

The CDR3 spells CAGDQGQGMTEAFF. CDR3 in DNA: TGTGCCGGGGACCAGGGACAGGGAATGACTGAAGCTTTCTTT. The chain is built from TRBV30 and TRBJ1-1; 9 bases map to TRBD1. The germline gives CDR1 GTSNPN, CDR2 SVGIG (reference sequence). The CDR3 length is 14 residues. The junction had 12 bases not matched to a gene; V was cut back by 8 bases and J by 5 bases.

Comment on this clone: At one of its ends the junction is not consistent with the germline gene, which may arise from a read error. The chain employs TRBV19 and TRBJ1-2; perhaps TRBD1 as D (6 bases). Germline V gives CDR1 LNHDA, CDR2 SQIVND (reference sequence). This CDR3 region has 14 residues. CDR3 sequence: CASSWVRGNYSYTF. The CDR3 nucleotides are TGTGCCAGTAGTTGGGTCAGGGGTAACTATAGCTACACCTTC.

This clone is a singleton in its sample. This sequence joins TRBV5-1 and TRBJ2-3; 7 nucleotides line up with TRBD2. The V segment lost 7 bases and the J segment 6 bases; nucleotides outside the gene matches: 8. CDR3 size: 13 residues. Germline V gene data show CDR1 as SGHRS and CDR2 as YFSETQ. The CDR3 protein is CASRAGRGDTQYF. Written as DNA, the CDR3 is TGCGCCAGCCGAGCGGGGCGGGGGGATACGCAGTATTTT.

This rearrangement joins TRBV7-2 to TRBJ2-3; a possible D gene is TRBD2 (5 bases). Germline CDR1 and CDR2: SGHTA and FQGNSA. This CDR3 spans 15 amino acids. The V and J ends lost 3 bases and 0 bases respectively, with 10 bases between them. The CDR3 region is CASSFQSGSTDTQYF. Written as DNA, the CDR3 is TGTGCCAGCAGCTTTCAGAGCGGTAGCACAGATACGCAGTATTTT.

This rearrangement joins TRBV4-3 to TRBJ2-7, with unresolved D. Germline assignment: CDR1 LGHNA and CDR2 YSLEER. Trimming cost V 0 bases and J 1 base, with 10 bases left between them. CDR3 size: 15 residues. CDR3 sequence: CASSQDTARSYEQYF. In DNA form, the CDR3 reads TGCGCCAGCAGCCAAGATACAGCCAGGTCCTACGAGCAGTACTTC.

This clone was recorded only once. The chain couples TRBV2 to TRBJ2-2, with 8 bases lining up with TRBD2. The CDR3 covers 13 residues. After removal of 8 bases from V and 4 bases from J, the junction contained 3 bases not matched to a gene. CDR1 and CDR2 (germline): SNHLY, FYNNEI. The CDR3 loop is CASPGGSTGELFF. In DNA form, the CDR3 reads TGTGCCAGCCCGGGAGGGAGCACCGGGGAGCTGTTTTTT.

V and J are TRBV28 and TRBJ1-5, with 8 bases matching TRBD1. CDR1 is MDHEN, CDR2 SYDVKM, per germline. The J segment lost 2 bases and the V segment lost 7 bases, leaving 10 bases of the junction unmatched. CDR3 length: 16 residues. The CDR3 region is CASTLPTQGGNQPQHF. The DNA of the CDR3 is TGTGCCAGCACCCTTCCCACACAGGGGGGCAATCAGCCCCAGCATTTT.

This chain links TRBV5-5 with TRBJ1-1, with D perhaps TRBD1 (6 bases). The CDR3 length is 13 residues. Trimming took off 0 bases at V and 4 bases at J, with 7 bases between the two ends. The germline V gene has CDR1 SGHKS and CDR2 YYEKEE (reference sequence). The CDR3 here is CASSLGGGTEAFF. Written as DNA, the CDR3 is TGTGCCAGCAGCTTGGGAGGGGGCACTGAAGCTTTCTTT.

This clone occurred once. The chain combines TRBV10-1 with TRBJ2-3, with 9 positions matching TRBD2. CDR1 is WNHNN, CDR2 SYGVQD, per germline (reference sequence). The CDR3 runs 14 residues. V was pared by 5 bases and J by 0 bases, with 0 bases of the junction left unmatched. CDR3: CASSTSGSTDTQYF. The DNA for the CDR3 is TGCGCCAGCAGTACTAGCGGGAGCACAGATACGCAGTATTTT.

The chain joins TRBV7-2 to TRBJ1-2, with D hard to call. The CDR3 has 15 residues. Germline CDR1 and CDR2: SGHTA and FQGNSA. V was shortened by 4 bases and J by 5 bases, with 17 bases between the two germline ends. This CDR3 is CASSSPGGRLYGYTF. Written as DNA, the CDR3 is TGTGCCAGCAGCTCTCCCGGAGGGCGCCTATATGGCTACACCTTC. Full variable domain (missing parts from reference TRBV7-2 and TRBJ1-2): GAGVSQSPSNKVTEKGKDVELRCDPISGHTALYWYRQSLGQGLEFLIYFQGNSAPDKSGLPSDRFSAERTGGSVSTLTIQRTQQEDSAVYLCASSSPGGRLYGYTFGSGTRLTVV.

V and J are TRBV5-1 and TRBJ1-2; no clear D. V lost 0 bases and J 7 bases, leaving 10 bases between the germline ends. From germline, CDR1 is SGHRS and CDR2 YFSETQ. There are 13 residues in the CDR3. CDR3 nucleotides: TGCGCCAGCAGCTTGGTGGGCAGATCTGGCTACACCTTC. This encodes CASSLVGRSGYTF.

The V and J genes are TRBV4-1 and TRBJ2-2, with 7 bases fitting TRBD1. The CDR3 has 20 residues. Germline assignment: CDR1 MGHRA and CDR2 YSYEKL. The J segment lost 0 bases and the V segment lost 2 bases, leaving 15 bases of the junction unmatched. CDR3 DNA: TGCGCCAGCAGCCAAATTTTTTTTGGACAGGTTGGAACGAACACCGGGGAGCTGTTTTTT. Amino acids: CASSQIFFGQVGTNTGELFF.

The J gene is TRBJ1-1, the V gene TRBV5-1, with D possibly being TRBD1 (5 bases). V dropped 3 bases and J dropped 5 bases, with 14 bases sitting between them. Looked up from germline, CDR1 is SGHRS and CDR2 is YFSETQ. The CDR3 extends over 14 amino acids. In nucleotides, the CDR3 is TGCGCCAGCAGCTCACCGGGACGGGGGACTGAAGCTTTCTTT. Translated, it gives CASSSPGRGTEAFF.

V gene TRBV10-1 combines with J gene TRBJ2-7; perhaps TRBD1 as D (5 bases). The CDR3 loop spans 13 amino acids. Trimming left V 4 bases short and J 6 bases short, with 13 bases between. From germline, CDR1 is WNHNN and CDR2 SYGVQD (reference sequence). The CDR3 DNA reads as TGCGCCAGCAGTGGTGTGGACATTCGCGAGCAGTACTTC. This translates into CASSGVDIREQYF.

In DNA, the CDR3 is TGCGCCAGCAGCTCGAGGACAGCTAACTATGGCTACACCTTC. This gives the protein CASSSRTANYGYTF. This rearrangement joins TRBV5-1 to TRBJ1-2, with D possibly matching TRBD1 (6 bases). The V end lost 3 bases, the J end lost 0 bases, and 9 bases lay between the germline ends. This CDR3 comprises 14 residues. Germline values: CDR1 SGHRS, CDR2 YFSETQ. The entire variable domain, with the rest obtained from reference TRBV5-1 and TRBJ1-2, is as follows: KAGVTQTPRYLIKTRGQQVTLSCSPISGHRSVSWYQQTPGQGLQFLFEYFSETQRNKGNFPGRFSGRQFSNSRSEMNVSTLELGDSALYLCASSSRTANYGYTFGSGTRLTVV.